This entry is about one T cell receptor beta chain. This sample is drawn from a study of TIL therapy for anti-PD-1-resistant metastatic lung cancer. Regarding time point: pre-treatment sample, taken before nivolumab and TIL therapy. Pleural nodules or supraclavicular lymph nodes made up most of the excised metastases sampled. Sequencing used immunoSEQ v3. Profiled with immunoSEQ multiplex PCR; TCRdb holds only in-frame clones, not every one. The sample shows over 20,000 clones, roughly 72% of them seen only once. This TCR was recovered from a person aged 25 to 85 with non-small cell lung cancer. Material: tumor tissue, obtained at baseline.

The CDR3 here is CASSPRSLEQYF. CDR3 in DNA: TGTGCCAGCAGCCCTCGGTCCCTCGAGCAGTACTTC. The chain employs TRBV5-6 and TRBJ2-7; D remains unclear. Looked up from germline, CDR1 is SGHDT and CDR2 is YYEEEE. The CDR3 is 12 residues long. The V gene lost 4 bases and the J gene lost 6 bases, with 11 bases spanning the gap.